This T cell receptor beta chain appears in the sequencing data of a study of blood T cell repertoires in COVID-19. The table lists this clone with a few counts. Original methodology: Reference gene primer amplification in the assay estimated nucleated cell counts. Sequencing was performed with immunoSEQ multiplex PCR; in TCRdb, only in-frame clones are kept and a portion is missing. Clone size and V and J calls were adopted from that table, with D and trimming inferred from the DNA. The table lists more than 200,000 clones, approximately 90% of them singletons. The source material was peripheral blood. This clonotype originated in a man between 50 and 59 years old with acute or convalescent COVID-19.

CDR3 amino acids: CASSLGSRDRGHTGELFF. The CDR3 region has the DNA TGTGCCAGCAGCTTAGGGTCTAGGGACAGGGGTCACACCGGGGAGCTGTTTTTT. The chain recombines TRBV7-9 with TRBJ2-2, with 10 bases aligning to TRBD1. CDR3 size: 18 residues. Germline CDR1 and CDR2: SEHNR and FQNEAQ (reference sequence). Germline trimming cut 1 base from V and 3 bases from J; bases unmatched to any gene: 8.